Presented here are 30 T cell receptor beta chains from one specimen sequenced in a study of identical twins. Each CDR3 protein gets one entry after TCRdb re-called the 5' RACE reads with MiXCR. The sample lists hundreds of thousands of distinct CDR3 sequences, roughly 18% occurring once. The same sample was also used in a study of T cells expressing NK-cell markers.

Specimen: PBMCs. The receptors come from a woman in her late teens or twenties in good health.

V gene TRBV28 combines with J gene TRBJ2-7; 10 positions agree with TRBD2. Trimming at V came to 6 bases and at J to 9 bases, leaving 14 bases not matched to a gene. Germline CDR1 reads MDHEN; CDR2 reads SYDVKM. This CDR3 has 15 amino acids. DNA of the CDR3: TGTGCCAGCAGCTCTCCCGGGGGGAGCGGGAGGGCGCAGTACTTC. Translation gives CASSSPGGSGRAQYF.

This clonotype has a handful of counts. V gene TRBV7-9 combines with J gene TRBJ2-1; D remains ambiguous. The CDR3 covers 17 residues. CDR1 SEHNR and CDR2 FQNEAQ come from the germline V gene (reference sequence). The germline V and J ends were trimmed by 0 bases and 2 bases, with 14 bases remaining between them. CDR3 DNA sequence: TGTGCCAGCAGCTTAGCGTTTTGGCGGACCACCTACAATGAGCAGTTCTTC. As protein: CASSLAFWRTTYNEQFF.

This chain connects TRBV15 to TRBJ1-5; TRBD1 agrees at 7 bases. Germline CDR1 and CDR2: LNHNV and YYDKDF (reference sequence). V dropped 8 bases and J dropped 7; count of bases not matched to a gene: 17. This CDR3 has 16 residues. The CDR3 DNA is TGTGCCACCGAATCTCGACAGGGTCTGCGGGGACAGCCCCAGCATTTT. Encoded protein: CATESRQGLRGQPQHF.

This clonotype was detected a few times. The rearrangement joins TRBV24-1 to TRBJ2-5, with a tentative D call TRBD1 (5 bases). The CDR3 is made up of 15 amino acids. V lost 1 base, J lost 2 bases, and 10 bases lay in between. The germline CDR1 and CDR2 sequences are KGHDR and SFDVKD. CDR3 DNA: TGTGCCACCAGTGATTTACGTCAGGGTCAAGAGACCCAGTACTTC. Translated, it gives CATSDLRQGQETQYF.

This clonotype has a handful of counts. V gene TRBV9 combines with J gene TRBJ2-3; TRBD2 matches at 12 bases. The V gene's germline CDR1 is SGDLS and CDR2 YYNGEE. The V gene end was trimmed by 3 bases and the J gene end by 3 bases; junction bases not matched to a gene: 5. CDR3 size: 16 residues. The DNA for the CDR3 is TGTGCCAGCAGCGGGGGGACTAGCGGGTGGACAGATACGCAGTATTTT. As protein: CASSGGTSGWTDTQYF.

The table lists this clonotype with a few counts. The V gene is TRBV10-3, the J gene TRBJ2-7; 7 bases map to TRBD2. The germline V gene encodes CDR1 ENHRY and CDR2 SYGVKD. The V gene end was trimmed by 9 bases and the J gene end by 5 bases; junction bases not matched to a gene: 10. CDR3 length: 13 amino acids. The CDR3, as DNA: TGTGCCATGGCGAGTTCCGGGGGGAACGAGCAGTACTTC. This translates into CAMASSGGNEQYF.

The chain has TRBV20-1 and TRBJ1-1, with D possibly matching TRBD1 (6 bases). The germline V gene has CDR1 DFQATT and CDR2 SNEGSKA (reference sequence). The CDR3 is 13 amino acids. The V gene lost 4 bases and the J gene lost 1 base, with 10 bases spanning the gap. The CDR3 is CSANRDPNTEAFF. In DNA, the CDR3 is TGCAGTGCTAACAGGGACCCGAACACTGAAGCTTTCTTT.

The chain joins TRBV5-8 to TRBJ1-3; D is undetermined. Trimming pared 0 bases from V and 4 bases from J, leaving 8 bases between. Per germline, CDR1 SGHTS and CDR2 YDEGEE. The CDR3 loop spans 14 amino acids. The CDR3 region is CASSLGIAGNTIYF. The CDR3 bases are TGTGCCAGCAGCTTGGGGATTGCGGGAAACACCATATATTTT.

CDR3 in amino acids: CASRLAGYLGETQYF. The CDR3 DNA is TGTGCCAGCCGACTAGCGGGATACTTAGGGGAGACCCAGTACTTC. The rearrangement joins TRBV6-1 to TRBJ2-5; 11 nucleotides agree with TRBD2. The germline V gene has CDR1 MNHNS and CDR2 SASEGT. The CDR3 runs 15 residues. With V trimmed by 8 bases and J by 5 bases, 10 bases remained unmatched.

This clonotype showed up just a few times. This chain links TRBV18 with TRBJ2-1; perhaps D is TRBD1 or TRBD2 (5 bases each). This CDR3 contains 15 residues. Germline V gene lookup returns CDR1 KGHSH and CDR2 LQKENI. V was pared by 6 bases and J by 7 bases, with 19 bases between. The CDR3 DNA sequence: TGTGCCAGCTCTCGGATCGGGGACCCCGTAAATGAGCAGTTCTTC. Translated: CASSRIGDPVNEQFF.

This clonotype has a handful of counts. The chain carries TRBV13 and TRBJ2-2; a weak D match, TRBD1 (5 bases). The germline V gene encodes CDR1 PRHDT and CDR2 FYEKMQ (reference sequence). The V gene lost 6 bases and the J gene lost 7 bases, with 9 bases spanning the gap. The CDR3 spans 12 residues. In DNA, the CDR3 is TGTGCCAGCAGTCGAACAGGCGGGGAGCTGTTTTTT. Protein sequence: CASSRTGGELFF.

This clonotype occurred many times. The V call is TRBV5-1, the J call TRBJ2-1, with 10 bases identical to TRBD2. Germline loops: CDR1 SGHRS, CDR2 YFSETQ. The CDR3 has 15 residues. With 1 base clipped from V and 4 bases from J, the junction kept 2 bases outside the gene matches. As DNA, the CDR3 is TGCGCCAGCAGCTTGACTAGCGGGGAATACAATGAGCAGTTCTTC. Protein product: CASSLTSGEYNEQFF.

The CDR3 nucleotides read TGTGCCAGCAGCGTAGCTTCCAGCCTATTATACAATGAGCAGTTCTTC. The encoded protein is CASSVASSLLYNEQFF. V usage is TRBV9 and J usage is TRBJ2-1; no clear D gene. The CDR3 sequence is 16 residues long. V gave up 0 bases and J gave up 4 bases, with 14 bases separating them. Germline V gene data show CDR1 as SGDLS and CDR2 as YYNGEE.

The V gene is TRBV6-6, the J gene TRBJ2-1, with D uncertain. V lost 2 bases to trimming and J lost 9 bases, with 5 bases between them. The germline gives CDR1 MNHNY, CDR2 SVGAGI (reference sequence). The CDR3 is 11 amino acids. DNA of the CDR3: TGTGCCAGCAGTTACGTTATTGAGCAGTTCTTC. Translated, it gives CASSYVIEQFF.

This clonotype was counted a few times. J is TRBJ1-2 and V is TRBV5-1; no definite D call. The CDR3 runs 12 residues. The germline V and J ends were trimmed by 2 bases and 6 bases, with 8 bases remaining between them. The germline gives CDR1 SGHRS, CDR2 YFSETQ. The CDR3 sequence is CASSFNGHGYTF. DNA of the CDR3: TGCGCCAGCAGCTTCAACGGCCATGGCTACACCTTC.

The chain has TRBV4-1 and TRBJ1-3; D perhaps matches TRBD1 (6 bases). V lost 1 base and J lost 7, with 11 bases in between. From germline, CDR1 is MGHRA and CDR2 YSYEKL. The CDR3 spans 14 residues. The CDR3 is CASSQAGAGNTIYF. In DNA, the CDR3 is TGCGCCAGCAGCCAAGCGGGGGCCGGGAACACCATATATTTT.

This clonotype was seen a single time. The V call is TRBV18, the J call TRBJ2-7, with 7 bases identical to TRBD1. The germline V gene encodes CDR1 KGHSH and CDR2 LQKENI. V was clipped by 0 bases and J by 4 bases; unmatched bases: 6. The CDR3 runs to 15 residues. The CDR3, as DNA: TGTGCCAGCTCACCACCCGGGACAGCCGTATACGAGCAGTACTTC. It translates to CASSPPGTAVYEQYF.

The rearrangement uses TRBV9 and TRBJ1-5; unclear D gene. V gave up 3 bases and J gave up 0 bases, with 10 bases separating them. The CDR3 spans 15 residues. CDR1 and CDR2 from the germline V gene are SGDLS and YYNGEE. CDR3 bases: TGTGCCAGCAGCGCGGACGGAGTTAGCAATCAGCCCCAGCATTTT. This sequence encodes CASSADGVSNQPQHF.

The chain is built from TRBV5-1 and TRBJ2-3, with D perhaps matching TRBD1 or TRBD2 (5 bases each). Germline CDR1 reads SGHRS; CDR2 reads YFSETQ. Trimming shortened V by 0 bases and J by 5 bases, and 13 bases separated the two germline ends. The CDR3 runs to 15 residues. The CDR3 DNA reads TGCGCCAGCAGCTTGGGCCAGGGCGAGGGAGATACGCAGTATTTT. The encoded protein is CASSLGQGEGDTQYF.

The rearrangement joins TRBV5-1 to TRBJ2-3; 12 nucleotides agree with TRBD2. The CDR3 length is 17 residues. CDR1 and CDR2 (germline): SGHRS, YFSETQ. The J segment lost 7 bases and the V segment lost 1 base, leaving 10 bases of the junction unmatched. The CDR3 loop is CASSLNPSGGAEYTQYF. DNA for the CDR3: TGCGCCAGCAGCTTGAACCCTAGCGGGGGGGCCGAATATACGCAGTATTTT. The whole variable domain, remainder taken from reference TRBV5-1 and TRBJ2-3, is KAGVTQTPRYLIKTRGQQVTLSCSPISGHRSVSWYQQTPGQGLQFLFEYFSETQRNKGNFPGRFSGRQFSNSRSEMNVSTLELGDSALYLCASSLNPSGGAEYTQYFGPGTRLTVL.

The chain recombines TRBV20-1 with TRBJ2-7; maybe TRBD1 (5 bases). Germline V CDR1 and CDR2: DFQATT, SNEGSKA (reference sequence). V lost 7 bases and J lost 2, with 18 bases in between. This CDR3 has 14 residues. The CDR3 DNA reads TGCAGTGTGGGGCGGAGATGGGGTACCTACGAGCAGTACTTC. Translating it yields CSVGRRWGTYEQYF.

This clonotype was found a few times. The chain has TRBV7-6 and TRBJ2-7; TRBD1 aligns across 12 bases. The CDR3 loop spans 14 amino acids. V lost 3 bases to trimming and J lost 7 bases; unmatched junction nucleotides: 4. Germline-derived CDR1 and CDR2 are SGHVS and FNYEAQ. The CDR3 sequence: CASSLGQGAFEQYF. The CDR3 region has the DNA TGTGCCAGCAGCTTGGGACAGGGGGCGTTTGAGCAGTACTTC.

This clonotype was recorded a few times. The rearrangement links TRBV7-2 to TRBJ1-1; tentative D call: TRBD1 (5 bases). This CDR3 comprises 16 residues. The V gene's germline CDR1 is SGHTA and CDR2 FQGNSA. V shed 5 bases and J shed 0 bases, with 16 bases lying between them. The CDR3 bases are TGTGCCAGCAGCACACGGGACGGAACTATGAACACTGAAGCTTTCTTT. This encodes CASSTRDGTMNTEAFF. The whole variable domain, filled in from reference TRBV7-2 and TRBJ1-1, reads GAGVSQSPSNKVTEKGKDVELRCDPISGHTALYWYRQSLGQGLEFLIYFQGNSAPDKSGLPSDRFSAERTGGSVSTLTIQRTQQEDSAVYLCASSTRDGTMNTEAFFGQGTRLTVV.

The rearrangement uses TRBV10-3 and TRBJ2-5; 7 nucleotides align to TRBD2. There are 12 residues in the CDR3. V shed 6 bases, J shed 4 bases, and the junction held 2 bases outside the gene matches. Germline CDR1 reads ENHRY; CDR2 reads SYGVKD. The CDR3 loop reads CAIRGGGETQYF. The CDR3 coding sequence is TGTGCCATCAGGGGCGGGGGAGAGACCCAGTACTTC.

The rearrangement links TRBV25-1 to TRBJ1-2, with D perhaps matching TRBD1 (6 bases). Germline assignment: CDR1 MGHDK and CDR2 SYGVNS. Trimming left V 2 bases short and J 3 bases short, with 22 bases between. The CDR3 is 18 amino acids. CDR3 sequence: CASSEIVMRQVLDYGYTF. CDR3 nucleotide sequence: TGTGCCAGCAGTGAAATTGTAATGAGACAGGTTCTAGACTATGGCTACACCTTC.

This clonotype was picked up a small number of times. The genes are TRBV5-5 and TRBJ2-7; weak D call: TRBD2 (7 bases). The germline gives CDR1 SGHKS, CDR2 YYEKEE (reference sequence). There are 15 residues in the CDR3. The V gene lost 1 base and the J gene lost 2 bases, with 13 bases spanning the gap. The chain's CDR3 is CASSLFPGGTYEQYF. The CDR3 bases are TGTGCCAGCAGCTTGTTCCCGGGGGGCACCTACGAGCAGTACTTC.

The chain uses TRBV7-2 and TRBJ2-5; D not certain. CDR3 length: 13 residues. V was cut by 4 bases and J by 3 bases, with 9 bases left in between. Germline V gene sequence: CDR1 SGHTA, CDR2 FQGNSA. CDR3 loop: CASSSHREETQYF. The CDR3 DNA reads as TGTGCCAGCAGCTCTCACAGAGAAGAGACCCAGTACTTC.

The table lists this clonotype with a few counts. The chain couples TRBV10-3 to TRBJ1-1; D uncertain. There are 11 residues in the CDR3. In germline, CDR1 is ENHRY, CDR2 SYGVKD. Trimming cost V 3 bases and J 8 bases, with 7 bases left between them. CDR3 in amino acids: CAISDQAEAFF. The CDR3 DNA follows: TGTGCCATCAGTGACCAAGCCGAAGCTTTCTTT.

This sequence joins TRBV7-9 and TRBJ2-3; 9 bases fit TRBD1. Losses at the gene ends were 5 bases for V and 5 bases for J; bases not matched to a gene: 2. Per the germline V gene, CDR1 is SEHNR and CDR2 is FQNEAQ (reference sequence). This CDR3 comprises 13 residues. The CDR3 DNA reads TGTGCCAGCAGCCCGGACAGGGGAGATACGCAGTATTTT. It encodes CASSPDRGDTQYF.

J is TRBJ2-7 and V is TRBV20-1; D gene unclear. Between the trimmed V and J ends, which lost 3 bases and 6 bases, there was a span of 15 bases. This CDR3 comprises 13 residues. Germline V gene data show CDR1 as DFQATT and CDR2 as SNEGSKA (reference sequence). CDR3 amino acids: CSASNPLEREQYF. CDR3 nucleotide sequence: TGCAGTGCTAGTAATCCCTTGGAGCGCGAGCAGTACTTC.